This TCR beta chain was identified in a study of cytomegalovirus exposure and HLA in healthy donors. Study findings and constraints: Under in vitro conditions, three CMV-associated chains were confirmed as specific for CMV antigens.

It was with 60 Vbeta and 13 Jbeta primers that the PCR ran. The table came from immunoSEQ multiplex PCR; TCRdb's copy has only in-frame clones and leaves some out. The sample lists some 180,000 clones; roughly 79% were seen once. This clone has a handful of counts. Its target is unknown. Germline V lookup: CDR1 MDHEN, CDR2 SYDVKM. J was trimmed by 2 bases and V by 5 bases; bases with no gene match: 8. This CDR3 comprises 16 residues. The chain is built from TRBV28 and TRBJ2-1, with TRBD2 identical over 8 bases. This sequence was found in a male donor in good health and CMV-seronegative. Sequenced input: PBMCs. The CDR3 DNA is TGTGCCAGCAGTCTCCAAGCGGGAGCTGCCTACAATGAGCAGTTCTTC. Translation: CASSLQAGAAYNEQFF.